These 2 T cell receptor beta chains originate from one sample sequenced in a study of T cells in Graves' hyperthyroidism and ophthalmopathy. Amplification of TCR beta CDR3 regions used RNA as the template. With the HTBI primer set, the TCR CDR3 went through a first round of RT-PCR. In TCRdb, the multiplex PCR reads were re-called with MiXCR into one record per CDR3 protein. The data contain about 570,000 distinct CDR3 sequences, around 46% of them singletons. Material: peripheral blood or thyroid tissue (not recorded which). The receptor set was obtained from an adult woman with Graves' disease, either hyperthyroidism or ophthalmopathy (not recorded which).

This clonotype was seen a few times. A much larger clone lies a single base off, so this may be a read error. The CDR3 DNA sequence: TGCGCCAGCGGCCAAAAACAAGGGAGGGCCTTGGGAACCGGGGAGCTGTTTTTT. Translated, it gives CASGQKQGRALGTGELFF. This chain uses TRBV5-1 with TRBJ2-2; 7 bases agree with TRBD2. This CDR3 has 18 amino acids. Germline CDR1 reads SGHRS; CDR2 reads YFSETQ. The J segment lost 5 bases and the V segment lost 7 bases, leaving 20 bases of the junction unmatched.

The sample holds many counts of this clonotype. The chain recombines TRBV6-5 with TRBJ2-5, with D possibly being TRBD1 or TRBD2 (6 bases each). CDR1 is MNHEY and CDR2 is SVGAGI in the germline V gene. V was cut by 2 bases and J by 2 bases, with 15 bases left in between. This CDR3 is built from 16 residues. Written as DNA, the CDR3 is TGTGCCAGCAGTTACGGGGGCGGGATACGGCAAGAGACCCAGTACTTC. Protein: CASSYGGGIRQETQYF.